Below are 24 T cell receptor beta chains sequenced from a single sample in a study of OX40 agonist ivuxolimab in advanced cancers. The data were produced by immunoSEQ multiplex PCR, yet TCRdb's version contains in-frame clones alone and is incomplete. The sample has roughly 98,000 clones; approximately 83% are singletons. Here the sequenced sample was CD4+ or CD8+ T cells sorted from blood, taken in a trial of the OX40 agonist ivuxolimab. Receptor source: an adult with an advanced solid tumor such as melanoma, head and neck, liver or kidney cancer.

DNA of the CDR3: TGCGCCAGCAGCTTGGCCGGGGGACAGGGCGCGACCGGCTACACCTTC. This encodes CASSLAGGQGATGYTF. The J gene is TRBJ1-2, the V gene TRBV5-1; 9 bases line up with TRBD1. Trimming cost V 0 bases and J 8 bases; bases outside gene matches: 11. From germline, CDR1 is SGHRS and CDR2 YFSETQ. There are 16 residues in the CDR3.

This clone was seen more than once but under ten times. Here the CDR3 DNA reads TGTGCCAGCAGCCCTACCTCGGGGGCTTTCTTT. It yields the protein CASSPTSGAFF. This rearrangement joins TRBV11-2 to TRBJ1-1, with D unclear. V shed 5 bases and J shed 11 bases, with 12 bases lying between them. The CDR3 is 11 residues long. Germline lookup yields CDR1 SGHAT and CDR2 FQNNGV.

Here the CDR3 reads CASSLVPSGPYSNQPQHF. CDR3 DNA sequence: TGCGCCAGCAGCTTGGTCCCTTCTGGCCCCTATAGCAATCAGCCCCAGCATTTT. The V call is TRBV5-1, the J call TRBJ1-5; no clear D gene. The CDR3 has 18 residues. CDR1 and CDR2 (germline): SGHRS, YFSETQ. V gave up 0 bases and J gave up 0 bases, with 16 bases separating them.

V usage is TRBV6-1 and J usage is TRBJ1-1; TRBD1 might be the D (5 bases). The length of the CDR3 is 13 residues. The V end was cut by 8 bases, the J end by 7 bases, with 17 bases between. Germline CDR1 reads MNHNS; CDR2 reads SASEGT. CDR3 in amino acids: CASGGGGGGEAFF. The CDR3 DNA follows: TGTGCCAGCGGGGGGGGAGGAGGTGGTGAAGCTTTCTTT.

The rearrangement uses TRBV12-5 and TRBJ2-7, with D uncertain. The CDR3 is made up of 13 amino acids. V lost 1 base and J lost 3, with 7 bases in between. Germline V gives CDR1 LGHNT, CDR2 FRNRAP. In nucleotides, the CDR3 is TGTGCTAGTGGTTTGGGACGGATCTACGAGCAGTACTTC. It specifies CASGLGRIYEQYF.

The chain joins TRBV18 to TRBJ2-2; D gene unclear. Germline V gene sequence: CDR1 KGHSH, CDR2 LQKENI. The V end lost 2 bases, the J end lost 1 base, and 14 bases lay between the germline ends. This CDR3 has 17 amino acids. The CDR3 loop reads CASSPLPGSLNTGELFF. CDR3 DNA sequence: TGTGCCAGCTCACCATTACCCGGCTCTTTGAACACCGGGGAGCTGTTTTTT.

For the CDR3, the DNA is TGTGCCAGCAGTGACACGGCGGGTGAGACCCAGTACTTC. Its protein product is CASSDTAGETQYF. V gene TRBV6-4 combines with J gene TRBJ2-5, with D tentatively TRBD2 (5 bases). V dropped 2 bases and J dropped 5 bases, with 9 bases sitting between them. The CDR3 has 13 amino acids. Per germline, CDR1 MRHNA and CDR2 SNTAGT.

The genes are TRBV28 and TRBJ2-7; D gene unclear. Germline V gene lookup returns CDR1 MDHEN and CDR2 SYDVKM. The V and J ends lost 7 bases and 2 bases respectively, with 9 bases between them. This CDR3 spans 12 amino acids. CDR3 DNA sequence: TGTGCCAGCAACGACCGGACCTACGAGCAGTACTTC. It specifies CASNDRTYEQYF.

The chain carries TRBV2 and TRBJ2-6, with D possibly TRBD1 on 6 matching bases. Between the trimmed V and J ends, which lost 7 bases and 0 bases, there was a span of 7 bases. Germline-derived CDR1 and CDR2 are SNHLY and FYNNEI. This CDR3 region has 14 residues. CDR3 protein: CASKGDSGANVLTF. Here the CDR3 DNA reads TGTGCCAGCAAGGGGGACTCTGGGGCCAACGTCCTGACTTTC.

The chain has TRBV30 and TRBJ1-5, with 7 bases aligning to TRBD1. V lost 4 bases, J lost 1 base, and 7 bases stayed unmatched. CDR3 length equals 15 residues. Germline V gives CDR1 GTSNPN, CDR2 SVGIG (reference sequence). The CDR3 loop is CAWKGGPGSNQPQHF. The CDR3 nucleotides read TGTGCCTGGAAAGGGGGCCCGGGCAGCAATCAGCCCCAGCATTTT.

This clone was counted a few times. The J gene is TRBJ1-5, the V gene TRBV2; the D gene is possibly TRBD1 (5 bases). The CDR3 sequence is 14 residues long. The germline V and J ends were trimmed by 7 bases and 6 bases, with 16 bases remaining between them. In germline, CDR1 is SNHLY, CDR2 FYNNEI. DNA for the CDR3: TGTGCCAGCACGGCGCAAAGAGGGGCTCAGCCCCAGCATTTT. This gives the protein CASTAQRGAQPQHF.

This clone occurred a few times. The chain employs TRBV10-1 and TRBJ2-7; TRBD1 agrees at 9 bases. The CDR3 runs 14 residues. Trimming took 4 bases from V and 3 from J; bases not matched to a gene: 4. The germline V gene encodes CDR1 WNHNN and CDR2 SYGVQD (reference sequence). CDR3 in amino acids: CASSGGTGFYEQYF. CDR3 sequence (DNA): TGCGCCAGCAGTGGAGGGACAGGGTTCTACGAGCAGTACTTC.

The chain joins TRBV5-1 to TRBJ1-1; tentative D call: TRBD1 (6 bases). The V gene's germline CDR1 is SGHRS and CDR2 YFSETQ. This CDR3 has 15 residues. Trimming stripped 3 bases from V and 0 bases from J, with 12 bases between. The DNA for the CDR3 is TGCGCCAGCAGCTCTACCGGACAGATGAACACTGAAGCTTTCTTT. Encoded protein: CASSSTGQMNTEAFF.

The V and J genes are TRBV4-3 and TRBJ1-4; D uncertain. This CDR3 is built from 16 residues. Looked up from germline, CDR1 is LGHNA and CDR2 is YSLEER. Trimming left V 1 base short and J 4 bases short, with 13 bases between. CDR3 DNA sequence: TGCGCCAGCAGCCAAGCGGCGACACAGCTTAATGAAAAACTGTTTTTT. Amino acids: CASSQAATQLNEKLFF.

The rearrangement joins TRBV7-2 to TRBJ2-1; D not certain. V lost 1 base and J 6 bases, leaving 10 bases between the germline ends. The CDR3 extends over 14 amino acids. Germline assignment: CDR1 SGHTA and CDR2 FQGNSA. The CDR3 sequence is CASSLDVSRNEQFF. In nucleotides, the CDR3 is TGTGCCAGCAGCTTAGATGTCAGCCGCAATGAGCAGTTCTTC.

This clone was counted a single time. This rearrangement joins TRBV6-5 to TRBJ2-7, with D perhaps matching TRBD1 or TRBD2 (5 bases each). In germline, CDR1 is MNHEY, CDR2 SVGAGI. The CDR3 extends over 14 amino acids. The V end lost 6 bases, the J end lost 2 bases, and 14 bases lay between the germline ends. The CDR3 here is CASSRGLKPYEQYF. The CDR3 DNA is TGTGCCAGCAGCCGGGGCCTTAAACCCTACGAGCAGTACTTC.

To note about this clone: Different DNA sequences within this sample yield the same CDR3. The chain joins TRBV28 to TRBJ2-7; possible D gene TRBD2, 5 bases. V lost 6 bases to trimming and J lost 4 bases, with 7 bases between them. The CDR3 is 11 residues long. Germline CDR1 MDHEN, CDR2 SYDVKM. Here the CDR3 reads CASREAYEQYF. CDR3 DNA sequence: TGTGCCAGCAGGGAGGCATACGAGCAGTACTTC.

The V and J genes are TRBV7-9 and TRBJ2-5; D is tentatively TRBD1 or TRBD2 (5 bases each). Trimming cost V 5 bases and J 5 bases, with 12 bases left between them. The CDR3 has 13 amino acids. Germline CDR1 and CDR2: SEHNR and FQNEAQ (reference sequence). The CDR3 DNA reads as TGTGCCAGCAGCCTCACTAGGGGCGAGACCCAGTACTTC. Residues: CASSLTRGETQYF. Full variable domain (rest looked up from reference TRBV7-9 and TRBJ2-5): DTGVSQNPRHKITKRGQNVTFRCDPISEHNRLYWYRQTLGQGPEFLTYFQNEAQLEKSRLLSDRFSAERPKGSFSTLEIQRTEQGDSAMYLCASSLTRGETQYFGPGTRLLVL.

The V gene is TRBV11-2, the J gene TRBJ2-1; 11 bases align to TRBD2. This CDR3 region has 16 residues. Losses at the gene ends were 3 bases for V and 8 bases for J; bases not matched to a gene: 9. In germline, CDR1 is SGHAT, CDR2 FQNNGV. CDR3 in DNA: TGTGCCAGCAGCTTTGAACTAGCGGGAGCCTCGTATGAGCAGTTCTTC. This translates into CASSFELAGASYEQFF.

J is TRBJ1-5 and V is TRBV10-3, with no clear D. CDR3 size: 18 residues. The V gene lost 2 bases and the J gene lost 5 bases, with 22 bases spanning the gap. Germline CDR1 reads ENHRY; CDR2 reads SYGVKD. The CDR3 nucleotides are TGTGCCATCAGTGAGCAATTCCAGATAGGGAAGAGAGATCAGCCCCAGCATTTT. This codes for CAISEQFQIGKRDQPQHF.

The J gene is TRBJ1-6, the V gene TRBV28; 7 nucleotides match TRBD1. After removal of 5 bases from V and 5 bases from J, the junction contained 6 bases not matched to a gene. CDR3 length: 15 residues. From germline, CDR1 is MDHEN and CDR2 SYDVKM. The CDR3 DNA is TGTGCCAGCAGTCCAACCGACAGGGATAATTCACCCCTCCACTTT. The encoded protein is CASSPTDRDNSPLHF.

The rearrangement uses TRBV5-1 and TRBJ2-3; the match to TRBD2 covers 11 bases. The germline CDR1 and CDR2 sequences are SGHRS and YFSETQ. V lost 4 bases, J lost 9 bases, and 16 bases stayed unmatched. The CDR3 is 17 amino acids. As DNA, the CDR3 is TGCGCCAGCAGCCCCTGGGGGGGACTAGCGGTACGGACAACGCAGTATTTT. Translating it yields CASSPWGGLAVRTTQYF.

The chain uses TRBV9 and TRBJ2-7; tentatively, D is TRBD1 or TRBD2 (5 bases each). This CDR3 region has 16 residues. Germline CDR1 reads SGDLS; CDR2 reads YYNGEE. The V end lost 0 bases, the J end lost 2 bases, and 15 bases lay between the germline ends. The CDR3 DNA follows: TGTGCCAGCAGCGTAGGACAGAGGACGGGAACCTACGAGCAGTACTTC. Amino acids: CASSVGQRTGTYEQYF.

This chain links TRBV10-3 with TRBJ2-3, with TRBD2 matching 8 bases. The CDR3 consists of 14 residues. V gave up 6 bases and J gave up 1 base; unmatched junction bases: 3. From germline, CDR1 is ENHRY and CDR2 SYGVKD. In DNA, the CDR3 is TGTGCCATCAGGCAAGCGGGAGGCACAGATACGCAGTATTTT. Encoded protein: CAIRQAGGTDTQYF.